Following are 14 T cell receptor beta chains from one sample sequenced in a study of T-cell memory formation after mild COVID-19. One entry per CDR3 protein results from TCRdb running MiXCR on the 5' RACE reads. The sample has roughly 89,000 distinct CDR3 sequences, approximately 13% seen once. Material: PBMCs or a T cell subset sorted from them (not recorded which). The receptors stem from an adult woman who had mild COVID-19 (a few samples of this study predate the infection). Cell type and time point are not known.

This clonotype was observed a few times. The rearrangement links TRBV27 to TRBJ2-5; 8 bases line up with TRBD2. Trimming at V came to 6 bases and at J to 2 bases, leaving 14 bases not matched to a gene. The length of the CDR3 is 17 residues. Germline V lookup: CDR1 MNHEY, CDR2 SMNVEV (reference sequence). The CDR3 loop reads CASSPRRAGEPQETQYF. The CDR3 DNA follows: TGTGCCAGCAGCCCTCGAAGAGCGGGGGAGCCACAAGAGACCCAGTACTTC.

This clonotype was detected a few times. The rearrangement uses TRBV5-5 and TRBJ2-7; 8 bases map to TRBD2. Per the germline V gene, CDR1 is SGHKS and CDR2 is YYEKEE (reference sequence). V lost 7 bases, J lost 4 bases, and 10 bases stayed unmatched. The CDR3 has 14 residues. The CDR3 DNA follows: TGTGCCAGCCAACTACCGGGAGGGGTATACGAGCAGTACTTC. As protein: CASQLPGGVYEQYF.

The rearrangement links TRBV19 to TRBJ2-2; D is unclear. CDR3 length: 13 amino acids. The V end lost 2 bases, the J end lost 9 bases, and 10 bases lay between the germline ends. Germline V gene data show CDR1 as LNHDA and CDR2 as SQIVND (reference sequence). CDR3 nucleotides: TGTGCCAGTAGTATACTCCTAGGCCGGGAGCTGTTTTTT. It codes for CASSILLGRELFF.

This clonotype came up a few times. The gene calls are TRBV12-3 or TRBV12-4 and TRBJ1-4; possibly TRBD1 for D (6 bases). V dropped 5 bases and J dropped 6 bases, with 16 bases sitting between them. The CDR3 runs to 15 residues. The CDR3 here is CASSPDDRFYEKLFF. DNA of the CDR3: TGTGCCAGCAGTCCTGATGACAGGTTTTATGAAAAACTGTTTTTT.

The chain recombines TRBV13 with TRBJ2-7, with TRBD2 identical over 8 bases. This CDR3 contains 16 residues. Germline trimming cut 1 base from V and 0 bases from J; bases unmatched to any gene: 5. Per the germline V gene, CDR1 is PRHDT and CDR2 is FYEKMQ (reference sequence). The CDR3 reads CASSLAAGGSSYEQYF. Here the CDR3 DNA reads TGTGCCAGCAGCTTAGCTGCGGGGGGTAGCTCCTACGAGCAGTACTTC.

The V and J genes are TRBV4-3 and TRBJ2-5; D is tentatively TRBD1 or TRBD2 (5 bases each). The ends were cut back, 1 base at V and 3 bases at J, with 18 bases in the middle. Germline loops: CDR1 LGHNA, CDR2 YSLEER. The CDR3 extends over 17 amino acids. CDR3 protein: CASSQVTLGPRKETQYF. The CDR3 coding sequence is TGCGCCAGCAGCCAAGTGACTTTGGGACCCCGAAAAGAGACCCAGTACTTC.

The chain recombines TRBV4-2 with TRBJ2-1; 7 nucleotides match TRBD2. Germline V gives CDR1 LGHNA, CDR2 YNFKEQ. CDR3 length equals 18 residues. With 0 bases clipped from V and 4 bases from J, the junction kept 12 bases outside the gene matches. DNA of the CDR3: TGTGCCAGCAGCCAAGAGGGTACTAACGGGGGGACGTACAATGAGCAGTTCTTC. The encoded protein is CASSQEGTNGGTYNEQFF.

This clonotype showed up just a few times. The V and J genes are TRBV12-2 and TRBJ2-1; the listed D gene, TRBD2, was not tested against the DNA. TRBV12-2 is classified as a pseudogene. This CDR3 is 17 amino acids long. CDR3 bases: TGTGCAAGTCGCTCCCTCCCCACTAGCATAGATTACAATGAGCAGTTCTTC. This translates into CASRSLPTSIDYNEQFF.

The chain couples TRBV2 to TRBJ1-1; the D is unclear. The CDR3 has 10 residues. Trimming cost V 8 bases and J 0 bases, with 1 base left between them. The germline CDR1 and CDR2 sequences are SNHLY and FYNNEI. The CDR3 protein is CASLNTEAFF. The CDR3 nucleotides are TGTGCCAGCCTGAACACTGAAGCTTTCTTT.

The chain links TRBV12-3 or TRBV12-4 to TRBJ1-3, with D tentatively TRBD1 (6 bases). The CDR3 runs 19 residues. With 2 bases removed from V and 4 bases from J, the gap between germline ends came to 24 bases. CDR3 bases: TGTGCCAGCAGTTTACCTCCCGGGACACCTATTCAGGGCGGAAACACCATATATTTT. Protein product: CASSLPPGTPIQGGNTIYF.

This chain uses TRBV7-6 with TRBJ2-7; D might be TRBD1 or TRBD2, each matching 5 bases. This CDR3 comprises 17 residues. Germline V gene data show CDR1 as SGHVS and CDR2 as FNYEAQ. V was clipped by 7 bases and J by 1 base, with 23 bases between them. CDR3 DNA sequence: TGTGCCAGCAATTCCGGGGAGTCGGTGACAGCGTCCTACGAGCAGTACTTC. It encodes CASNSGESVTASYEQYF.

This clonotype was seen a few times. The chain couples TRBV5-1 to TRBJ2-1, with 7 nucleotides matching TRBD1. Germline V gives CDR1 SGHRS, CDR2 YFSETQ. The J segment lost 9 bases and the V segment lost 4 bases, leaving 10 bases of the junction unmatched. The CDR3 is 14 amino acids. The DNA for the CDR3 is TGCGCCAGCAGCACTGCTCAGGGGGTACGTGAGCAGTTCTTC. Translation gives CASSTAQGVREQFF.

The sample holds a few counts of this clonotype. The chain links TRBV19 to TRBJ1-2; D is uncertain. This CDR3 is built from 15 residues. Trimming took 1 base from V and 5 from J, leaving 14 bases between them. The germline V gene encodes CDR1 LNHDA and CDR2 SQIVND (reference sequence). The DNA for the CDR3 is TGTGCCAGTAGTATAGCCCCCGTGGATCTTTATGGCTACACCTTC. It translates to CASSIAPVDLYGYTF.

This clonotype was seen only a few times. The chain has TRBV6-2 or TRBV6-3 and TRBJ2-1; possible D gene TRBD1, 6 bases. The CDR3 length is 17 residues. From germline, CDR1 is MNHEY and CDR2 SVGEGT. V dropped 2 bases and J dropped 6 bases, with 20 bases sitting between them. CDR3 sequence (DNA): TGTGCCAGCAGTTACACCGTACAGGGTTGGAGCGGCAATGAGCAGTTCTTC. Protein: CASSYTVQGWSGNEQFF.